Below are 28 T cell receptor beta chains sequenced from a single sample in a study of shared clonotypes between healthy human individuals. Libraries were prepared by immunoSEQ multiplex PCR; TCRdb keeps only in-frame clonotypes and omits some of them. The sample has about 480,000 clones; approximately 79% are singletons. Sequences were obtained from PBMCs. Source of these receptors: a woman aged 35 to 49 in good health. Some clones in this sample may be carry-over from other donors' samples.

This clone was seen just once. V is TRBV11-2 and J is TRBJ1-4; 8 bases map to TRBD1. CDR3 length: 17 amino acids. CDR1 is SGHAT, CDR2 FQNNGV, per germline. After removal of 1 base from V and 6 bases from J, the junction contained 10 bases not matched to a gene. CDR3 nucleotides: TGTGCCAGCAGCTTAGCCCGGGACAGGCTCTCCTATGAAAAACTGTTTTTT. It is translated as CASSLARDRLSYEKLFF.

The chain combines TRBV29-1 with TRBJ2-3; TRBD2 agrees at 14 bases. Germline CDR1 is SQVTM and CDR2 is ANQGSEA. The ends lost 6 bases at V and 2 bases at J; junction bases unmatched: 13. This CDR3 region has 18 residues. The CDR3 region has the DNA TGCAGCGTGGCCGGGACTAGCGGGAGTGGGCCCTACACAGATACGCAGTATTTT. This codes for CSVAGTSGSGPYTDTQYF.

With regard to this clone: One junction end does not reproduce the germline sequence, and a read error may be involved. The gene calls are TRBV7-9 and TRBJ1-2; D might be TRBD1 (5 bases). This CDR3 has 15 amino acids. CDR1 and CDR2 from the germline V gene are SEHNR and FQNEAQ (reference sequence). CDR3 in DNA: TGTGCCAGCAGCCAAGATATAGGGGATAACTGTGGCTACACCTTC. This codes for CASSQDIGDNCGYTF.

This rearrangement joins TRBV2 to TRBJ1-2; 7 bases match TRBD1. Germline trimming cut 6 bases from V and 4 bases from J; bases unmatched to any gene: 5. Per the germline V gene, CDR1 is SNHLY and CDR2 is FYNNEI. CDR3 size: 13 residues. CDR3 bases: TGTGCCAGCAGGGACCGGGACAGCTATGGCTACACCTTC. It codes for CASRDRDSYGYTF.

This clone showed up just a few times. Here the CDR3 DNA reads TGTGCCAGCAGTGGCTGGGGGACATTGGGCGAGCAGTACTTC. This encodes CASSGWGTLGEQYF. The V gene is TRBV6-5, the J gene TRBJ2-7; D is perhaps TRBD1 (6 bases). Germline assignment: CDR1 MNHEY and CDR2 SVGAGI. Deletions cut 5 bases from V and 6 bases from J, with 17 bases between. CDR3 length: 14 amino acids.

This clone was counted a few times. The CDR3 region has the DNA TGTGCCAGCAGTTTCCACCAAGAGACCCAGTACTTC. Translating gives CASSFHQETQYF. This chain joins TRBV27 and TRBJ2-5; D not certain. In germline, CDR1 is MNHEY, CDR2 SMNVEV (reference sequence). The CDR3 contains 12 residues. V was pared by 3 bases and J by 0 bases, with 2 bases between.

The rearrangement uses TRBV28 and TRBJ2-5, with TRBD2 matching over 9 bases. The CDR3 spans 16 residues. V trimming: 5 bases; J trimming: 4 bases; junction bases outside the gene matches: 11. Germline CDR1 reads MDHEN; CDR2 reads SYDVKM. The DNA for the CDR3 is TGTGCCAGCAGTCCACCTCGCCTAGCGGGAACAGAGACCCAGTACTTC. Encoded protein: CASSPPRLAGTETQYF.

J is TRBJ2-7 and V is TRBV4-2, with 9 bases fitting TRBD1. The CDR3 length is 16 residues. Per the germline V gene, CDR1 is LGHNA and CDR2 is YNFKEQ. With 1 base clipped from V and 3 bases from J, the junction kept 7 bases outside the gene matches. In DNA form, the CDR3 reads TGTGCCAGCAGCCAAGTCGGGACAGGGACACACTACGAGCAGTACTTC. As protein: CASSQVGTGTHYEQYF.

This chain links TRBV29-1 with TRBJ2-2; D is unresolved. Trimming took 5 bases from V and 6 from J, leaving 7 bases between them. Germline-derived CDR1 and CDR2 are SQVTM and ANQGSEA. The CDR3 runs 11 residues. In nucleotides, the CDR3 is TGCAGCGTTACGAGCGCCGGGGAGCTGTTTTTT. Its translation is CSVTSAGELFF.

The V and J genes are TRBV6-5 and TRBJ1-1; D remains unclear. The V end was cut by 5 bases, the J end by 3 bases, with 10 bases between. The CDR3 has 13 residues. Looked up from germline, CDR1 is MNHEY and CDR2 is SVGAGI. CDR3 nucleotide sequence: TGTGCCAGCAGTGCAGAGGTTGACACTGAAGCTTTCTTT. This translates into CASSAEVDTEAFF.

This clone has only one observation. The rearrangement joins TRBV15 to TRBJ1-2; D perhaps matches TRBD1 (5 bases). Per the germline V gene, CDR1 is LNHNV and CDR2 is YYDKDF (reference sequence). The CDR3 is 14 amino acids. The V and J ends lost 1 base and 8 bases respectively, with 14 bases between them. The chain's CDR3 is CATSRGQGGDGYTF. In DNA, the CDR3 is TGTGCCACCAGCAGAGGGCAGGGAGGGGACGGCTACACCTTC.

The CDR3 loop reads CASSEPGTPEQFF. CDR3 coding DNA: TGCGCCAGCAGTGAGCCTGGGACACCAGAGCAGTTCTTC. This chain uses TRBV10-1 with TRBJ2-1; tentatively, D is TRBD1 (6 bases). Trimming stripped 2 bases from V and 10 bases from J, with 12 bases between. The CDR3 sequence is 13 residues long. The germline gives CDR1 WNHNN, CDR2 SYGVQD (reference sequence).

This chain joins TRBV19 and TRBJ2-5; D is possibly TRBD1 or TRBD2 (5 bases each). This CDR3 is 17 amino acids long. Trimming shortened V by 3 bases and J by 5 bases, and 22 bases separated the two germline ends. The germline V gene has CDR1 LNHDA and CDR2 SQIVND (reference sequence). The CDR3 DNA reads TGTGCCAGTAGTATTCGGGGCAGATTACCGTACTGGGAGACCCAGTACTTC. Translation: CASSIRGRLPYWETQYF.

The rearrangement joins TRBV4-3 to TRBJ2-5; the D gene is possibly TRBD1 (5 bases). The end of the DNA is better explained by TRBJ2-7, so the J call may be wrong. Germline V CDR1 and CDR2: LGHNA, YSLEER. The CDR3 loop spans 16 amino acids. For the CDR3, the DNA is TGCGCCAGCAGCCAAGTCGGGTGGGGCGACCGCTACGAGCAGTACTTC. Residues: CASSQVGWGDRYEQYF.

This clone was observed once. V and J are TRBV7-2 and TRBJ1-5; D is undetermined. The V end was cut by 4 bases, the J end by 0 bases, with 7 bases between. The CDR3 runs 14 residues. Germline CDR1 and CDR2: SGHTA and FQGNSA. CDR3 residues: CASSWTNSNQPQHF. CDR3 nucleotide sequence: TGTGCCAGCAGCTGGACCAATAGCAATCAGCCCCAGCATTTT.

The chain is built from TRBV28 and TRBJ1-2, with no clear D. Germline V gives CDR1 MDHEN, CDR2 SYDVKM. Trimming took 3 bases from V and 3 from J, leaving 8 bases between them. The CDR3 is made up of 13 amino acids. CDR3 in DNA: TGTGCCAGCAGTTTGAGACACCACTATGGCTACACCTTC. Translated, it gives CASSLRHHYGYTF.

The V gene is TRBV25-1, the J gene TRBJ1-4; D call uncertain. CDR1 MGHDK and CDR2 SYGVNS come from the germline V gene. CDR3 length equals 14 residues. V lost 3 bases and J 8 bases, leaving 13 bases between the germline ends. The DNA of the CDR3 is TGTGCCAGCAGTGACCGGGTGGTGGTCGAAAAACTGTTTTTT. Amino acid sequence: CASSDRVVVEKLFF.

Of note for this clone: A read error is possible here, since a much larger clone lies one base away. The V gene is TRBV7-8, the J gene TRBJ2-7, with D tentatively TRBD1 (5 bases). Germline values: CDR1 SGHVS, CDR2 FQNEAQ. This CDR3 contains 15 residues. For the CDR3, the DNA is TGTGCCAGCCGCTTAGGGGCCAGCGTAACCTACGAGCAGTACTTC. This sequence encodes CASRLGASVTYEQYF. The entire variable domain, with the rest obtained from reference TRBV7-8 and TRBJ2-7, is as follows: GAGVSQSPRYKVAKRGQDVALRCDPISGHVSLFWYQQALGQGPEFLTYFQNEAQLDKSGLPSDRFFAERPEGSVSTLKIQRTQQEDSAVYLCASRLGASVTYEQYFGPGTRLTVT.

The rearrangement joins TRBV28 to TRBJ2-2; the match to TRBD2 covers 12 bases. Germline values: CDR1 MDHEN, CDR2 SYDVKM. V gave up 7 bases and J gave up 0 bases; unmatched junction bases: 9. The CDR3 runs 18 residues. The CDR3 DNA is TGTGCCAGCACGACAGGGGGACTAGCGGGCTCGAACACCGGGGAGCTGTTTTTT. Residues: CASTTGGLAGSNTGELFF.

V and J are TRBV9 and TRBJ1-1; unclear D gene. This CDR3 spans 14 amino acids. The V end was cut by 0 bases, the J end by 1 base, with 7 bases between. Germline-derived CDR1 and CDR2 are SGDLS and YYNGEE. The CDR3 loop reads CASSVGSPNTEAFF. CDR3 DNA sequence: TGTGCCAGCAGCGTAGGCAGTCCGAACACTGAAGCTTTCTTT.

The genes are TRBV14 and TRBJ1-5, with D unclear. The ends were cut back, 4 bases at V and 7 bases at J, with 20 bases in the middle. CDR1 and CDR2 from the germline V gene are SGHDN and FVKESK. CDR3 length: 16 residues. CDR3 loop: CASSRHSGRTGQPQHF. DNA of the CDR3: TGTGCCAGCAGCCGTCACTCCGGGAGAACTGGACAGCCCCAGCATTTT.

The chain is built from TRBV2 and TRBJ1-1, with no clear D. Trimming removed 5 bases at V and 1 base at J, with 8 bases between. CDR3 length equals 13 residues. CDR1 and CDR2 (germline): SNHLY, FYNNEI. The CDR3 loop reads CASSRLGNTEAFF. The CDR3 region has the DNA TGTGCCAGCAGTCGGCTTGGGAACACTGAAGCTTTCTTT.

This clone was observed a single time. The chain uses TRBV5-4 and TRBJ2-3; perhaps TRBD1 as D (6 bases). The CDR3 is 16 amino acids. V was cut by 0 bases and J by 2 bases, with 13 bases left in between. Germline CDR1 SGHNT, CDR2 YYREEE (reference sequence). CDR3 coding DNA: TGTGCCAGCAGCTTGGAGGGGGAGTTATCCACAGATACGCAGTATTTT. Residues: CASSLEGELSTDTQYF.

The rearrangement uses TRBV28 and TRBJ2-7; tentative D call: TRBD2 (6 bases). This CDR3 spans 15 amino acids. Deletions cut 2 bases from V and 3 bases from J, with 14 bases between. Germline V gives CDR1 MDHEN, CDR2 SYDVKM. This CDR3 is CASSLEGGVNYEQYF. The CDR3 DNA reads TGTGCCAGCAGTTTAGAAGGAGGGGTGAACTACGAGCAGTACTTC.

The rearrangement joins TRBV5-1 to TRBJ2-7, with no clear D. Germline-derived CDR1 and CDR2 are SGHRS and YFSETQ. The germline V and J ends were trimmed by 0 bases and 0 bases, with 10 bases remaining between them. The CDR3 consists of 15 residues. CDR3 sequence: CASSLAVSNSYEQYF. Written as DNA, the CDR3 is TGCGCCAGCAGCTTGGCCGTATCAAACTCCTACGAGCAGTACTTC.

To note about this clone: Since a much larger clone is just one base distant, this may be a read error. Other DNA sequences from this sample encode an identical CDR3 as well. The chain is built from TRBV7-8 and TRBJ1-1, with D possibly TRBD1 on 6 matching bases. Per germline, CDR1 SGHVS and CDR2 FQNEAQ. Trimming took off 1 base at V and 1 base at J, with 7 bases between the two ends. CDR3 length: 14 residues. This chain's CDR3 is CASSLVGGNTEAFF. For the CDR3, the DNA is TGTGCCAGCAGCTTAGTAGGGGGGAACACTGAAGCTTTCTTT. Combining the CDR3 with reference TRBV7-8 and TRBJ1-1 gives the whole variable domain GAGVSQSPRYKVAKRGQDVALRCDPISGHVSLFWYQQALGQGPEFLTYFQNEAQLDKSGLPSDRFFAERPEGSVSTLKIQRTQQEDSAVYLCASSLVGGNTEAFFGQGTRLTVV.

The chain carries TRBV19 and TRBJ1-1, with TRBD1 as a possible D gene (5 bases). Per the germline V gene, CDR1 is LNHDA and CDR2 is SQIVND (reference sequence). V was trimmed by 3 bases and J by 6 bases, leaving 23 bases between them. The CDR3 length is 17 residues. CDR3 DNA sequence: TGTGCCAGTAGTATGACGGGGGGTTGGCAGGGAGTCCCTGAAGCTTTCTTT. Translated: CASSMTGGWQGVPEAFF.

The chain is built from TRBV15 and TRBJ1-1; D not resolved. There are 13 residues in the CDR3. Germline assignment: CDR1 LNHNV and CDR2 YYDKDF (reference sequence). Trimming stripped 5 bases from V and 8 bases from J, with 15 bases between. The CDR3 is CATSYRFRREAFF. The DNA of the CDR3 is TGTGCCACCAGCTATAGATTCAGGAGGGAAGCTTTCTTT.